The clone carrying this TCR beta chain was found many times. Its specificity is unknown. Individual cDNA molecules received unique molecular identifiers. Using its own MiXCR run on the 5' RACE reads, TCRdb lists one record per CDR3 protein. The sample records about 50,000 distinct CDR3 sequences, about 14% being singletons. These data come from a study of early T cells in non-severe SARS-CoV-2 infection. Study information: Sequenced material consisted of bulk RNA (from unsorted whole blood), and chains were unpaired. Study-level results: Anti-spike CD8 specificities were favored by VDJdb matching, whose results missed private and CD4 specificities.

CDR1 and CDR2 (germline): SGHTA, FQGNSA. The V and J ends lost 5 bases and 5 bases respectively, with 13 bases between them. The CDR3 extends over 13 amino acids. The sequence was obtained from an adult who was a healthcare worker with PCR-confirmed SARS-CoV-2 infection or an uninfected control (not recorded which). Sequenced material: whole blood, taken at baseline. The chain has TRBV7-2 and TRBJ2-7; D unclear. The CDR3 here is CASSRIVRDEQYF. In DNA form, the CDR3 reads TGTGCCAGCAGCCGGATCGTCCGGGACGAGCAGTACTTC.